A single sample gave rise to the 22 T cell receptor beta chains below, sequenced in a study of cytomegalovirus exposure and HLA in healthy donors. Amplification used 60 Vbeta primers and 13 Jbeta primers. Repertoires were generated with immunoSEQ multiplex PCR, while TCRdb's copy carries only in-frame clones and drops some. The profile shows approximately 150,000 clones, approximately 80% of them singletons. Sequencing used PBMCs. These receptors all come from a woman in her 40s in good health and CMV-seropositive.

This chain links TRBV5-8 with TRBJ1-1; 9 positions match TRBD1. CDR3 length: 19 residues. The J segment lost 0 bases and the V segment lost 7 bases, leaving 19 bases of the junction unmatched. The germline gives CDR1 SGHTS, CDR2 YDEGEE. This CDR3 reads CASSPGQGLIGVVNTEAFF. CDR3 in DNA: TGTGCCAGCTCACCGGGACAGGGTCTTATTGGGGTAGTGAACACTGAAGCTTTCTTT.

Remarks on this clone: Its ends do not fully match the called genes, so a read error is possible. The chain combines TRBV5-1 with TRBJ2-1, with no clear D. Germline V gene sequence: CDR1 SGHRS, CDR2 YFSETQ. This CDR3 comprises 12 residues. The CDR3 DNA sequence: TGCGCCAGCAACTTGGCAGACAATGAGCAGTTCTTC. It translates to CASNLADNEQFF.

This clone is a singleton in its sample. The rearrangement links TRBV28 to TRBJ2-7; D is possibly TRBD1 (5 bases). V was shortened by 1 base and J by 1 base, with 8 bases between the two germline ends. The CDR3 has 14 amino acids. The V gene's germline CDR1 is MDHEN and CDR2 SYDVKM. CDR3 in amino acids: CASSLFPGSYEQYF. DNA of the CDR3: TGTGCCAGCAGTTTATTTCCAGGGTCCTACGAGCAGTACTTC.

The chain has TRBV4-1 and TRBJ2-7; tentative D call: TRBD2 (5 bases). With 0 bases removed from V and 6 bases from J, the gap between germline ends came to 18 bases. CDR3 length equals 16 residues. The germline V gene has CDR1 MGHRA and CDR2 YSYEKL. Here the CDR3 reads CASSQDTERTVVEQYF. CDR3 coding DNA: TGCGCCAGCAGCCAAGATACGGAGCGGACGGTGGTCGAGCAGTACTTC.

This clone has just one count. The V call is TRBV2, the J call TRBJ2-2; D is uncertain. CDR1 and CDR2 from the germline V gene are SNHLY and FYNNEI. V was cut by 4 bases and J by 13 bases, with 13 bases left in between. CDR3 length equals 12 residues. The CDR3 reads CASSVFYPPLFF. The CDR3 bases are TGTGCCAGCAGTGTATTCTACCCTCCGCTGTTTTTT. The full variable domain, rest sourced from reference TRBV2 and TRBJ2-2, is EPEVTQTPSHQVTQMGQEVILRCVPISNHLYFYWYRQILGQKVEFLVSFYNNEISEKSEIFDDQFSVERPDGSNFTLKIRSTKLEDSAMYFCASSVFYPPLFFGEGSRLTVL.

The chain is built from TRBV7-2 and TRBJ2-4; 9 bases are a match to TRBD1. The germline CDR1 and CDR2 sequences are SGHTA and FQGNSA. This CDR3 is built from 13 residues. The J segment lost 8 bases and the V segment lost 5 bases, leaving 4 bases of the junction unmatched. Here the CDR3 DNA reads TGTGCCAGCAGCCCCCGGGACAGGGACATTCAGTACTTC. Protein: CASSPRDRDIQYF. The variable domain in full, with the rest retrieved from reference TRBV7-2 and TRBJ2-4, is GAGVSQSPSNKVTEKGKDVELRCDPISGHTALYWYRQSLGQGLEFLIYFQGNSAPDKSGLPSDRFSAERTGGSVSTLTIQRTQQEDSAVYLCASSPRDRDIQYFGAGTRLSVL.

This clone was seen a handful of times. J is TRBJ2-3 and V is TRBV29-1; TRBD1 agrees at 10 bases. Germline V gene sequence: CDR1 SQVTM, CDR2 ANQGSEA. The junction had 1 base not matched to a gene; V was cut back by 0 bases and J by 1 base. This CDR3 contains 15 residues. DNA for the CDR3: TGCAGCGTTGAAGATGGGACAGGGGGCACAGATACGCAGTATTTT. This translates into CSVEDGTGGTDTQYF.

This clone was counted a single time. The J gene is TRBJ1-5, the V gene TRBV28; TRBD1 might be the D (6 bases). The length of the CDR3 is 16 residues. Germline V gives CDR1 MDHEN, CDR2 SYDVKM. With 2 bases removed from V and 4 bases from J, the gap between germline ends came to 15 bases. CDR3 in amino acids: CASSLLPGTLNQPQHF. The CDR3, as DNA: TGTGCCAGCAGTTTACTTCCCGGGACACTTAATCAGCCCCAGCATTTT.

V is TRBV10-3 and J is TRBJ2-2; the D gene is possibly TRBD1 (5 bases). Per germline, CDR1 ENHRY and CDR2 SYGVKD. The CDR3 totals 13 residues. Trimming removed 6 bases from V and 4 bases from J, with 9 bases in between. The CDR3 region is CAISRVGTGELFF. CDR3 nucleotide sequence: TGTGCCATCAGCAGGGTGGGCACCGGGGAGCTGTTTTTT.

CDR3 sequence: CASSKTGGSSTEAFF. CDR3 nucleotides: TGCGCCAGCAGCAAGACAGGGGGCTCGTCGACTGAAGCTTTCTTT. This chain joins TRBV5-1 and TRBJ1-1, with 10 bases aligning to TRBD1. This CDR3 is built from 15 residues. Trimming took 4 bases from V and 5 from J; bases not matched to a gene: 8. The germline CDR1 and CDR2 sequences are SGHRS and YFSETQ. The variable domain in full, with the rest retrieved from reference TRBV5-1 and TRBJ1-1, is KAGVTQTPRYLIKTRGQQVTLSCSPISGHRSVSWYQQTPGQGLQFLFEYFSETQRNKGNFPGRFSGRQFSNSRSEMNVSTLELGDSALYLCASSKTGGSSTEAFFGQGTRLTVV.

This clone turned up a few times. This chain joins TRBV5-1 and TRBJ2-7; 10 bases match TRBD2. The CDR3 loop spans 14 amino acids. CDR1 and CDR2 (germline): SGHRS, YFSETQ. Germline trimming cut 5 bases from V and 6 bases from J; bases unmatched to any gene: 8. CDR3 region: CASRTLAGVGEQYF. In nucleotides, the CDR3 is TGCGCCAGCAGAACTCTAGCGGGAGTGGGCGAGCAGTACTTC.

This rearrangement joins TRBV19 to TRBJ1-1, with a possible D match to TRBD1 (5 bases). Per germline, CDR1 LNHDA and CDR2 SQIVND (reference sequence). This CDR3 spans 13 amino acids. With 4 bases removed from V and 7 bases from J, the gap between germline ends came to 13 bases. CDR3 sequence reads: CASSTGGTVEAFF. The CDR3 coding sequence is TGTGCCAGTAGTACGGGGGGGACGGTTGAAGCTTTCTTT. The variable domain in full, with the rest retrieved from reference TRBV19 and TRBJ1-1, is DGGITQSPKYLFRKEGQNVTLSCEQNLNHDAMYWYRQDPGQGLRLIYYSQIVNDFQKGDIAEGYSVSREKKESFPLTVTSAQKNPTAFYLCASSTGGTVEAFFGQGTRLTVV.

CDR3 amino acids: CASSFFARGFSEQYF. The CDR3 nucleotides read TGTGCCAGCAGCTTTTTCGCTAGGGGGTTTTCCGAGCAGTACTTC. The rearrangement uses TRBV11-2 and TRBJ2-7; tentatively, D is TRBD1 (6 bases). Germline CDR1 is SGHAT and CDR2 is FQNNGV. The length of the CDR3 is 15 residues. Trimming left V 3 bases short and J 6 bases short, with 18 bases between.

This clone was counted a single time. The chain links TRBV7-2 to TRBJ1-5; D gene ambiguous. Germline V gene data show CDR1 as SGHTA and CDR2 as FQGNSA. V was pared by 7 bases and J by 6 bases, with 10 bases between. This CDR3 region has 12 residues. CDR3 nucleotides: TGTGCCAGCACTATCCCCGGTCAGCCCCAGCATTTT. It is translated as CASTIPGQPQHF.

V usage is TRBV4-1 and J usage is TRBJ2-4; D unresolved. CDR3 length: 16 residues. With 1 base removed from V and 0 bases from J, the gap between germline ends came to 10 bases. Germline V CDR1 and CDR2: MGHRA, YSYEKL. DNA of the CDR3: TGCGCCAGCAGCCAAGCAGGATTAATAGCCAAAAACATTCAGTACTTC. Translating it yields CASSQAGLIAKNIQYF.

This clone has just one count. The V call is TRBV19, the J call TRBJ1-1; TRBD1 might be the D (6 bases). The V end was cut by 6 bases, the J end by 6 bases, with 11 bases between. The V gene's germline CDR1 is LNHDA and CDR2 SQIVND (reference sequence). This CDR3 comprises 12 residues. The CDR3 spells CASRGGPPEAFF. The CDR3 DNA follows: TGTGCCAGTAGAGGGGGACCCCCTGAAGCTTTCTTT.

The chain recombines TRBV18 with TRBJ2-5; D unresolved. CDR1 is KGHSH and CDR2 is LQKENI in the germline V gene. V dropped 6 bases and J dropped 0 bases, with 8 bases sitting between them. The CDR3 covers 13 residues. Here the CDR3 DNA reads TGTGCCAGCTCCGATCAGAACCAAGAGACCCAGTACTTC. It yields the protein CASSDQNQETQYF.

The CDR3 reads CASSPGSSGNTIYF. The CDR3 coding sequence is TGTGCCAGCAGCCCAGGATCCTCTGGAAACACCATATATTTT. This sequence joins TRBV28 and TRBJ1-3; D unclear. CDR3 length: 14 residues. Germline V gene sequence: CDR1 MDHEN, CDR2 SYDVKM. Trimming stripped 6 bases from V and 0 bases from J, with 9 bases between.

This clone turned up a few times. This rearrangement joins TRBV28 to TRBJ2-3; D is unclear. The length of the CDR3 is 13 residues. V lost 6 bases and J lost 8, with 15 bases in between. CDR1 MDHEN and CDR2 SYDVKM come from the germline V gene. The CDR3 region has the DNA TGTGCCAGCAGCCTCAGACCCCAGGTTACGCAGTATTTT. It is translated as CASSLRPQVTQYF.

This rearrangement joins TRBV27 to TRBJ1-4; TRBD1 agrees at 10 bases. The CDR3 has 16 residues. V lost 6 bases to trimming and J lost 8 bases; unmatched junction nucleotides: 12. Per germline, CDR1 MNHEY and CDR2 SMNVEV (reference sequence). The CDR3 sequence is CASSRWGQGLEEKLFF. Written as DNA, the CDR3 is TGTGCCAGCAGCCGCTGGGGACAGGGGCTTGAGGAAAAACTGTTTTTT.

This clone was recorded once. This chain uses TRBV23-1 with TRBJ2-2; TRBD2 matches 13 bases. TRBV23-1 carries the ORF label, with uncertain function. After removal of 0 bases from V and 2 bases from J, the junction contained 9 bases not matched to a gene. This CDR3 is built from 20 residues. This CDR3 reads CASSQSRALAGGPNTGELFF. CDR3 bases: TGCGCCAGCAGTCAATCGCGTGCACTAGCGGGAGGGCCTAACACCGGGGAGCTGTTTTTT.

V gene TRBV23-1 combines with J gene TRBJ1-5; 7 positions match TRBD1. TRBV23-1 is an ORF for which the function is uncertain. The CDR3 extends over 16 amino acids. J was trimmed by 6 bases and V by 2 bases; bases with no gene match: 10. This chain's CDR3 is CASSQHSDRVRQPQHF. CDR3 coding DNA: TGCGCCAGCAGTCAACACTCTGACAGGGTGCGTCAGCCCCAGCATTTT.